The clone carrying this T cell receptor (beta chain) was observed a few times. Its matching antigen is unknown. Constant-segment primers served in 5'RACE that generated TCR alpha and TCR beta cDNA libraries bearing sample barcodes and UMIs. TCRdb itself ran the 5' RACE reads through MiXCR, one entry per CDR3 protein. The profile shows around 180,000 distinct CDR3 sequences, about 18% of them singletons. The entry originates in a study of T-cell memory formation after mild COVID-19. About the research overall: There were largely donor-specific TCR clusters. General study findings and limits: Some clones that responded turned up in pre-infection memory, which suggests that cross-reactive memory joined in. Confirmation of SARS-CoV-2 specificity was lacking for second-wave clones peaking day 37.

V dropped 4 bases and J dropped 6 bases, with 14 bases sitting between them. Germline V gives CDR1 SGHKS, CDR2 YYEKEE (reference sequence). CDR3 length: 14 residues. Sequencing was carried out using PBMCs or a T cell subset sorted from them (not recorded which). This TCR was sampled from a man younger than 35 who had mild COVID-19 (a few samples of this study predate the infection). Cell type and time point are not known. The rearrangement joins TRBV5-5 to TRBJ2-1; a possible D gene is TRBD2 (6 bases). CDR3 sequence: CASSHPGGSNEQFF. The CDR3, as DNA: TGTGCCAGCAGCCATCCCGGGGGAAGCAATGAGCAGTTCTTC.